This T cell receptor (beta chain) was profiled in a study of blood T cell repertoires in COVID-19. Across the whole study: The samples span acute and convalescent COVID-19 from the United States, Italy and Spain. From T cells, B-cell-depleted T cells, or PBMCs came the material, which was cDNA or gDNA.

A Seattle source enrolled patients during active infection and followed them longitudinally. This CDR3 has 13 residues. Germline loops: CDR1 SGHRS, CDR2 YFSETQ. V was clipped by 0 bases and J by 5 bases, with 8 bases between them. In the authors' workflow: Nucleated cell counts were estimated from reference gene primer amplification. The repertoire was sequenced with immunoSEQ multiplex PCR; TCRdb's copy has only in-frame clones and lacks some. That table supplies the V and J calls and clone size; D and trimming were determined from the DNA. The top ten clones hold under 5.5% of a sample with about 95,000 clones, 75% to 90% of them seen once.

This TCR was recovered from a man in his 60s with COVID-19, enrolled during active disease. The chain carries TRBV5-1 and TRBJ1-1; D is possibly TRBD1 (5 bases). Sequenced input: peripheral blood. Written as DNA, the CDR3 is TGCGCCAGCAGCTTGGTTAGGGGAACTGAAGCTTTCTTT. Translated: CASSLVRGTEAFF.